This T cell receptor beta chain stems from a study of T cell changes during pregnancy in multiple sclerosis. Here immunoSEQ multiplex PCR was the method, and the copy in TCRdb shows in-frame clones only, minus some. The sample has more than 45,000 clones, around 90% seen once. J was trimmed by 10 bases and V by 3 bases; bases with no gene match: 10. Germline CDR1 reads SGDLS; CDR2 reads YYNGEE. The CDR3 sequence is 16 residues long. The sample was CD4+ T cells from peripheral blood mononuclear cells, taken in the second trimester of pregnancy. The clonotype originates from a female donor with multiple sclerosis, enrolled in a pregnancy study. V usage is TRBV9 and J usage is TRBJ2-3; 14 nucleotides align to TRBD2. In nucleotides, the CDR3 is TGTGCCAGCAGCGGATGGACTAGCGGGGGGTCCGTGGCGCAGTATTTT. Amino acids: CASSGWTSGGSVAQYF. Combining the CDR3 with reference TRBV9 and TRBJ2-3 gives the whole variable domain DSGVTQTPKHLITATGQRVTLRCSPRSGDLSVYWYQQSLDQGLQFLIQYYNGEERAKGNILERFSAQQFPDLHSELNLSSLELGDSALYFCASSGWTSGGSVAQYFGPGTRLTVL.